These 32 T cell receptor beta chains originate from one sample sequenced in a study of blood T cells in healthy people across ages. The second PCR ran about 6 to 11 cycles with a sample-barcoded 5' primer and J-beta primers. From the 5' RACE reads, TCRdb called clonotypes with MiXCR, one entry per CDR3 protein. Counted here are hundreds of thousands of distinct CDR3 sequences, approximately 30% occurring once; the ten biggest clones make up 15% to 19%. Input material: blood. These receptors all stem from a woman at least 80 years old in good health.

This clonotype was observed at least ten times. The chain joins TRBV5-6 to TRBJ1-1; 10 bases fit TRBD1. CDR1 and CDR2 (germline): SGHDT, YYEEEE. The ends lost 3 bases at V and 1 base at J; junction bases unmatched: 6. The CDR3 totals 16 residues. In DNA, the CDR3 is TGTGCCAGCAGCTATTGGGACAGGGGTGCGAACACTGAAGCTTTCTTT. Residues: CASSYWDRGANTEAFF.

Details on this clonotype: The CDR3 does not end in the conserved phenylalanine or tryptophan, so this is likely a read error. The chain joins TRBV3-1 to TRBJ2-5; D might be TRBD1 (6 bases). V lost 0 bases and J 9 bases, leaving 11 bases between the germline ends. The CDR3 spans 13 residues. Germline assignment: CDR1 LGHDT and CDR2 YNNKEL (reference sequence). CDR3 loop: CASSQDRGMAQYC. DNA of the CDR3: TGTGCCAGCAGCCAAGACAGGGGAATGGCCCAGTACTGC.

The rearrangement uses TRBV7-2 and TRBJ2-7; D may be TRBD1 or TRBD2 (5 bases each). The V gene's germline CDR1 is SGHTA and CDR2 FQGNSA. CDR3 size: 15 residues. V lost 5 bases, J lost 13 bases, and 27 bases lay in between. Here the CDR3 reads CASSPLAGVRETHYF. CDR3 nucleotides: TGTGCCAGCAGCCCCCTGGCGGGTGTCAGGGAGACCCATTACTTC.

This clonotype was found a few times. The chain has TRBV28 and TRBJ1-1, with 10 bases that match TRBD1. Trimming took 8 bases from V and 1 from J; bases not matched to a gene: 10. CDR1 is MDHEN, CDR2 SYDVKM, per germline. CDR3 size: 16 residues. The CDR3 is CASGGQRTGGNTEAFF. In DNA form, the CDR3 reads TGTGCCAGCGGTGGGCAAAGGACAGGGGGGAACACTGAAGCTTTCTTT.

The chain combines TRBV6-1 with TRBJ1-1; tentatively, D is TRBD1 (5 bases). The CDR3 runs 14 residues. Germline V lookup: CDR1 MNHNS, CDR2 SASEGT. V was trimmed by 4 bases and J by 5 bases, leaving 14 bases between them. The CDR3 DNA is TGTGCCAGCAGTGGCCGGACACATGGAACTGAAGCTTTCTTT. This gives the protein CASSGRTHGTEAFF.

This clonotype was recorded at least ten times. The rearrangement uses TRBV3-1 and TRBJ2-1; possible D gene TRBD2, 5 bases. The CDR3 loop spans 16 amino acids. Germline values: CDR1 LGHDT, CDR2 YNNKEL (reference sequence). The V and J ends lost 4 bases and 3 bases respectively, with 16 bases between them. In DNA, the CDR3 is TGTGCCAGCAGCCGATTAGCGAGAGGTAACTACAATGAGCAGTTCTTC. Translated, it gives CASSRLARGNYNEQFF.

About this clonotype itself: Compared with germline, one end of the junction differs, possibly owing to a read error. The CDR3 DNA sequence: TGTGTCAGCAGTGGAGCTTGGGGACCGAACACTGAAGCTTTCTTT. This sequence encodes CVSSGAWGPNTEAFF. The chain couples TRBV6-1 to TRBJ1-1, with D tentatively TRBD1 (5 bases). This CDR3 region has 15 residues. Germline V gene sequence: CDR1 MNHNS, CDR2 SASEGT.

CDR3 sequence reads: CASSYSTGKQYF. CDR3 DNA: TGTGCCAGCAGTTACTCGACAGGGAAGCAGTACTTC. The chain recombines TRBV6-5 with TRBJ2-5; TRBD1 matches 7 bases. Trimming took 0 bases from V and 11 from J; bases not matched to a gene: 3. Per the germline V gene, CDR1 is MNHEY and CDR2 is SVGAGI. The CDR3 sequence is 12 residues long.

This clonotype has ten or more counts. V is TRBV6-5 and J is TRBJ2-1; D not certain. Trimming pared 0 bases from V and 4 bases from J, leaving 25 bases between. In germline, CDR1 is MNHEY, CDR2 SVGAGI. This CDR3 comprises 20 residues. The CDR3 sequence: CASSYSIGPTSGGKYNEQFF. In nucleotides, the CDR3 is TGTGCCAGCAGTTACTCGATTGGCCCAACTTCGGGTGGAAAATACAATGAGCAGTTCTTC.

Many counts were recorded for this clonotype. The rearrangement joins TRBV24-1 to TRBJ1-5; a possible D gene is TRBD1 (6 bases). Germline CDR1 is KGHDR and CDR2 is SFDVKD. Trimming cost V 3 bases and J 3 bases, with 17 bases left between them. CDR3 length: 17 residues. The chain's CDR3 is CATSDGSRGGPNQPQHF. In DNA form, the CDR3 reads TGTGCCACCAGTGATGGGTCCAGGGGAGGACCCAATCAGCCCCAGCATTTT.

Regarding this clonotype: A much larger clone differs from this one at a single base, so this may be a read error. The chain carries TRBV12-3 or TRBV12-4 and TRBJ2-3; 8 bases agree with TRBD1. The CDR3 extends over 17 amino acids. The CDR3 region has the DNA TGTGCCAGCAGTTTAGAGGCAGGGGGCGTGAGGATAGATGCGCAGTATTTT. As protein: CASSLEAGGVRIDAQYF.

This clonotype was found many times. The J gene is TRBJ2-5, the V gene TRBV20-1, with TRBD1 matching over 7 bases. CDR3 length equals 14 residues. The J segment lost 3 bases and the V segment lost 3 bases, leaving 7 bases of the junction unmatched. Germline CDR1 and CDR2: DFQATT and SNEGSKA (reference sequence). CDR3 in amino acids: CSASRGSLEETQYF. The CDR3 DNA reads TGCAGTGCTAGCAGGGGGTCCCTCGAAGAGACCCAGTACTTC.

The chain is built from TRBV6-5 and TRBJ2-7, with 8 bases matching TRBD1. J gave up 2 bases and V 2 bases, and 8 bases lay outside the gene matches. CDR3 size: 16 residues. Germline V gene lookup returns CDR1 MNHEY and CDR2 SVGAGI. The CDR3 region has the DNA TGTGCCAGCAGTTACGACCTAGGACAGGGCCCCTACGAGCAGTACTTC. This codes for CASSYDLGQGPYEQYF.

This clonotype was picked up many times. This chain links TRBV18 with TRBJ2-7; the match to TRBD1 covers 8 bases. The CDR3 consists of 15 residues. Losses at the gene ends were 3 bases for V and 3 bases for J; bases not matched to a gene: 7. Germline-derived CDR1 and CDR2 are KGHSH and LQKENI. CDR3 in amino acids: CASSPQGASFYEQYF. The CDR3 DNA sequence: TGTGCCAGCTCACCCCAGGGGGCGAGTTTCTACGAGCAGTACTTC.

The chain recombines TRBV7-6 with TRBJ1-2; D is unresolved. Germline CDR1 reads SGHVS; CDR2 reads FNYEAQ. CDR3 length: 15 residues. The V gene lost 4 bases and the J gene lost 4 bases, with 16 bases spanning the gap. CDR3 coding DNA: TGTGCCAGCAGCTACAGTCAAGGGCTGGGCTATGGCTACACCTTC. It specifies CASSYSQGLGYGYTF.

A few counts support this clonotype. This chain joins TRBV15 and TRBJ1-1; tentatively, D is TRBD1 (6 bases). V lost 3 bases to trimming and J lost 8 bases, with 13 bases between them. This CDR3 is built from 13 residues. Germline V CDR1 and CDR2: LNHNV, YYDKDF (reference sequence). The CDR3 bases are TGTGCCACCAGCAGCGACAGGTTCTCGGAAGCTTTCTTT. This gives the protein CATSSDRFSEAFF. The whole variable domain, filled in from reference TRBV15 and TRBJ1-1, reads DAMVIQNPRYQVTQFGKPVTLSCSQTLNHNVMYWYQQKSSQAPKLLFHYYDKDFNNEADTPDNFQSRRPNTSFCFLDIRSPGLGDTAMYLCATSSDRFSEAFFGQGTRLTVV.

This clonotype was seen repeatedly, ten times or more. The chain links TRBV29-1 to TRBJ1-1; D is uncertain. Trimming cost V 7 bases and J 0 bases, with 9 bases left between them. The CDR3 has 12 residues. From germline, CDR1 is SQVTM and CDR2 ANQGSEA. In DNA, the CDR3 is TGCAGCGCAGTGAGCTTGAACACTGAAGCTTTCTTT. Translating it yields CSAVSLNTEAFF.

This clonotype has just a few counts. A much more abundant neighbour one base away suggests this may be a read error. CDR3: CASSRLAEEQYF. The CDR3 DNA follows: TGTGCCAGCAGCCGACTAGCCGAAGAGCAGTACTTC. The gene calls are TRBV3-1 and TRBJ2-5, with 7 nucleotides matching TRBD2. With 4 bases clipped from V and 11 bases from J, the junction kept 7 bases outside the gene matches. Germline V gene data show CDR1 as LGHDT and CDR2 as YNNKEL (reference sequence). The CDR3 is 12 amino acids.

As to this clonotype: This could be a read error, since a much larger clone is one nucleotide away. The CDR3 sequence is CASSLNRRGGSYNEQFF. In DNA form, the CDR3 reads TGTGCCAGCAGCCTAAACCGGCGGGGGGGCTCCTACAATGAGCAGTTCTTC. V and J are TRBV14 and TRBJ2-1; 9 bases agree with TRBD2. This CDR3 comprises 17 residues. The V gene's germline CDR1 is SGHDN and CDR2 FVKESK. The V segment lost 4 bases and the J segment 0 bases; nucleotides outside the gene matches: 7.

Only a few counts were recorded for this clonotype. This clone may be a read error of a much larger clone one base away. The chain uses TRBV29-1 and TRBJ1-1; D uncertain. CDR1 and CDR2 (germline): SQVTM, ANQGSEA. The CDR3 has 11 residues. CDR3 residues: CSARWNAEAFF. DNA of the CDR3: TGCAGCGCCCGTTGGAACGCTGAAGCTTTCTTT.

The chain is built from TRBV5-1 and TRBJ2-5; 9 bases match TRBD2. The CDR3 runs 16 residues. Germline V CDR1 and CDR2: SGHRS, YFSETQ. The trim removed 7 bases at V and 11 bases at J, leaving 21 bases unmatched. CDR3 DNA sequence: TGCGCCAGCGGTCCTGCCAGCGGGGGGATAAACCATGAGCAGTACTTC. Translated: CASGPASGGINHEQYF.

This clonotype came up a few times. Germline and junction disagree at one end, which may indicate a read error. V and J are TRBV7-9 and TRBJ2-5, with 7 nucleotides matching TRBD2. The germline CDR1 and CDR2 sequences are SEHNR and FQNEAQ (reference sequence). CDR3 size: 15 residues. The chain's CDR3 is CASSLARRAGEIQYF. DNA for the CDR3: TGTGCCAGCAGCCTAGCACGACGGGCGGGGGAGATCCAGTACTTC.

This clonotype has a count of ten or more. The chain is built from TRBV30 and TRBJ2-1; the match to TRBD2 covers 7 bases. Germline V gives CDR1 GTSNPN, CDR2 SVGIG (reference sequence). This CDR3 is built from 11 residues. V trimming: 0 bases; J trimming: 15 bases; junction bases outside the gene matches: 5. CDR3 sequence reads: CAWSVWGEGFF. The CDR3 nucleotides are TGTGCCTGGAGTGTGTGGGGGGAGGGGTTCTTC.

This clonotype was recorded a few times. J is TRBJ1-2 and V is TRBV27; D is unclear. The CDR3 covers 16 residues. CDR1 and CDR2 from the germline V gene are MNHEY and SMNVEV (reference sequence). Trimming left V 2 bases short and J 7 bases short, with 20 bases between. The CDR3 here is CASSLNSWASLSGYTF. The CDR3 DNA reads TGTGCCAGCAGTTTAAATTCGTGGGCCTCGCTGTCTGGCTACACCTTC.

This clonotype was observed many times. DNA of the CDR3: TGTGCCAGCAGCTTCCGACCCAGCGGGGGGGCCATCTATGAGCAGTTCTTC. This codes for CASSFRPSGGAIYEQFF. The gene calls are TRBV7-2 and TRBJ2-1; 10 bases agree with TRBD2. In germline, CDR1 is SGHTA, CDR2 FQGNSA. With 3 bases clipped from V and 8 bases from J, the junction kept 13 bases outside the gene matches. This CDR3 comprises 17 residues. Combining the CDR3 with reference TRBV7-2 and TRBJ2-1 gives the whole variable domain GAGVSQSPSNKVTEKGKDVELRCDPISGHTALYWYRQSLGQGLEFLIYFQGNSAPDKSGLPSDRFSAERTGGSVSTLTIQRTQQEDSAVYLCASSFRPSGGAIYEQFFGPGTRLTVL.

The V and J genes are TRBV12-3 or TRBV12-4 and TRBJ1-5, with D perhaps TRBD1 (5 bases). V was trimmed by 9 bases and J by 10 bases, leaving 16 bases between them. The CDR3 sequence is 12 residues long. The CDR3 is CASTLGVSPQHF. The CDR3 nucleotides are TGTGCCAGTACCCTGGGGGTCAGCCCCCAGCATTTT.

As DNA, the CDR3 is TGTGCCAGCAGGCGAAGCGGGGGGGACTCTGGGACCCAGTACTTC. Protein sequence: CASRRSGGDSGTQYF. V usage is TRBV2 and J usage is TRBJ2-7; 10 positions match TRBD2. The DNA end favors TRBJ2-5, so the J call may be wrong. This CDR3 region has 15 residues. Germline CDR1 SNHLY, CDR2 FYNNEI.

This rearrangement joins TRBV6-6 to TRBJ2-7, with a weak D call TRBD2 (7 bases). V was pared by 6 bases and J by 2 bases, with 17 bases between. Germline CDR1 is MNHNY and CDR2 is SVGAGI (reference sequence). The CDR3 has 15 amino acids. CDR3 region: CASREREGGAYEQYF. CDR3 bases: TGTGCCAGCAGGGAGCGGGAAGGGGGAGCCTACGAGCAGTACTTC.

This clonotype has only a few counts. The chain uses TRBV6-2 or TRBV6-3 and TRBJ2-5, with D maybe TRBD1 (6 bases). V lost 2 bases, J lost 2 bases, and 12 bases lay in between. Germline loops: CDR1 MNHEY, CDR2 SVGEGT. The CDR3 runs 15 residues. The CDR3 DNA is TGTGCCAGCAGTTACCTGGGGACACCTCAAGAGACCCAGTACTTC. This codes for CASSYLGTPQETQYF.

This chain links TRBV7-2 with TRBJ2-5; 10 bases align to TRBD2. The J call may be incorrect, as the DNA end agrees better with TRBJ2-7. Germline CDR1 reads SGHTA; CDR2 reads FQGNSA. The CDR3 runs 14 residues. The DNA for the CDR3 is TGTGCCAGCAGCCCCCGGAGCGGGAGGGACGAGCAGTACTTC. This encodes CASSPRSGRDEQYF.

This chain connects TRBV11-2 to TRBJ2-5; TRBD2 is a possible D gene (6 bases). This CDR3 is built from 16 residues. From germline, CDR1 is SGHAT and CDR2 FQNNGV. With 0 bases removed from V and 4 bases from J, the gap between germline ends came to 15 bases. The CDR3 loop reads CASSLDSGTVGETQYF. CDR3 DNA sequence: TGTGCCAGCAGCTTAGATTCGGGGACTGTGGGAGAGACCCAGTACTTC.

This clonotype has more than one count but fewer than ten. The genes are TRBV2 and TRBJ2-1; tentatively, D is TRBD1 (5 bases). This CDR3 is built from 11 residues. The ends were cut back, 8 bases at V and 9 bases at J, with 11 bases in the middle. CDR1 SNHLY and CDR2 FYNNEI come from the germline V gene. CDR3 sequence (DNA): TGTGCCAGCGAGTATCAGGGTGAGCAGTTCTTC. It codes for CASEYQGEQFF.